Below are 3 T cell receptor beta chains sequenced from a single sample in a study of cytomegalovirus exposure and HLA in healthy donors. Use of 60 Vbeta and 13 Jbeta primers characterized the PCR. Libraries were prepared by immunoSEQ multiplex PCR; TCRdb keeps only in-frame clonotypes and omits some of them. The data show about 37,000 clones, with around 74% seen just once and about 6% held by the top ten. The sample was PBMCs. These receptors all come from a man aged 30 to 39 in good health and CMV-seronegative.

J is TRBJ2-1 and V is TRBV6-1; 8 bases are a match to TRBD1. Germline trimming cut 6 bases from V and 5 bases from J; bases unmatched to any gene: 6. Germline V gene sequence: CDR1 MNHNS, CDR2 SASEGT. The CDR3 runs to 14 residues. CDR3 amino acids: CASSVRTGHNEQFF. The DNA of the CDR3 is TGTGCCAGCAGCGTACGGACAGGGCACAATGAGCAGTTCTTC.

This clone was picked up a small number of times. At one end the junction does not follow the germline gene, possibly because of a read error. The CDR3 DNA sequence: TGTTCCAGCAGCCTAACCGGACTAGTTGTAGATACGCAGTATTTT. It yields the protein CSSSLTGLVVDTQYF. The chain employs TRBV7-9 and TRBJ2-3, with 7 bases lining up with TRBD2. CDR1 SEHNR and CDR2 FQNEAQ come from the germline V gene (reference sequence). The CDR3 runs 15 residues.

There are a few counts of this clone. The chain couples TRBV13 to TRBJ2-1; no clear D gene. V was shortened by 4 bases and J by 10 bases, with 8 bases between the two germline ends. CDR3 size: 11 residues. Germline CDR1 is PRHDT and CDR2 is FYEKMQ (reference sequence). Here the CDR3 reads CASSSLREQFF. The CDR3 DNA sequence: TGTGCCAGCAGCTCCCTGAGGGAGCAGTTCTTC.